A single sample gave rise to the 22 T cell receptor beta chains below, sequenced in a study of blood T cell repertoires in COVID-19. Here immunoSEQ multiplex PCR was the method, and the copy in TCRdb shows in-frame clones only, minus some. Here the sample spans about 280,000 clones, approximately 85% being singletons. The sample was peripheral blood. These receptors all stem from a woman in her sixties or seventies with acute or convalescent COVID-19.

The gene calls are TRBV2 and TRBJ1-1, with D tentatively TRBD1 (5 bases). Germline V gene data show CDR1 as SNHLY and CDR2 as FYNNEI. The CDR3 totals 11 residues. V was shortened by 5 bases and J by 8 bases, with 9 bases between the two germline ends. The CDR3 DNA reads as TGTGCCAGCAGTTTGGGGCGCGAAGCTTTCTTT. Translated: CASSLGREAFF.

This clone appeared a single time. The chain links TRBV19 to TRBJ2-7; D perhaps matches TRBD1 (5 bases). The ends were cut back, 6 bases at V and 6 bases at J, with 18 bases in the middle. The CDR3 is 14 amino acids. Germline V gene lookup returns CDR1 LNHDA and CDR2 SQIVND (reference sequence). CDR3: CASSPDSQRSEQYF. As DNA, the CDR3 is TGTGCCAGTAGCCCCGACAGTCAAAGGAGCGAGCAGTACTTC. Full variable domain (rest looked up from reference TRBV19 and TRBJ2-7): DGGITQSPKYLFRKEGQNVTLSCEQNLNHDAMYWYRQDPGQGLRLIYYSQIVNDFQKGDIAEGYSVSREKKESFPLTVTSAQKNPTAFYLCASSPDSQRSEQYFGPGTRLTVT.

J is TRBJ1-6 and V is TRBV6-5; a possible D gene is TRBD1 (6 bases). Trimming stripped 5 bases from V and 5 bases from J, with 13 bases between. Germline lookup yields CDR1 MNHEY and CDR2 SVGAGI. CDR3 length: 15 residues. CDR3 in amino acids: CASSKKGHDNSPLHF. Here the CDR3 DNA reads TGTGCCAGCAGTAAAAAGGGACACGATAATTCACCCCTCCACTTT.

This chain connects TRBV19 to TRBJ2-2; D may be TRBD2 (6 bases). The ends were cut back, 5 bases at V and 7 bases at J, with 17 bases in the middle. This CDR3 contains 15 residues. CDR1 is LNHDA and CDR2 is SQIVND in the germline V gene (reference sequence). CDR3 sequence (DNA): TGTGCCAGTAGTCAAGGAGGGGTGGGAGTCGGGGAGCTGTTTTTT. It yields the protein CASSQGGVGVGELFF. Using reference TRBV19 and TRBJ2-2 for the parts outside the CDR3, the full variable domain is DGGITQSPKYLFRKEGQNVTLSCEQNLNHDAMYWYRQDPGQGLRLIYYSQIVNDFQKGDIAEGYSVSREKKESFPLTVTSAQKNPTAFYLCASSQGGVGVGELFFGEGSRLTVL.

Points on this clone: One end of the junction fails to match germline, which may point to a read error. The gene calls are TRBV5-1 and TRBJ2-3; D is possibly TRBD1 or TRBD2 (7 bases each). The germline CDR1 and CDR2 sequences are SGHRS and YFSETQ. The CDR3 loop spans 15 amino acids. CDR3 DNA: TGCGCGAGCAGGGAGGGGGCGAATCCCAGAGATACGCAGTATTTT. This translates into CASREGANPRDTQYF.

The V gene is TRBV10-3, the J gene TRBJ1-4, with D possibly matching TRBD1 (6 bases). This CDR3 has 16 amino acids. Germline V gene sequence: CDR1 ENHRY, CDR2 SYGVKD. Trimming took off 6 bases at V and 1 base at J, with 15 bases between the two ends. The CDR3 loop reads CAISEGGGKTNEKLFF. In DNA form, the CDR3 reads TGTGCCATCAGCGAGGGGGGGGGAAAAACTAATGAAAAACTGTTTTTT.

The chain joins TRBV28 to TRBJ1-1; tentative D call: TRBD1 (5 bases). The CDR3 runs to 14 residues. CDR1 and CDR2 (germline): MDHEN, SYDVKM. V lost 10 bases to trimming and J lost 2 bases, with 17 bases between them. CDR3 bases: TGTGCCACCCTAAGACAGTTTCTCAACACTGAAGCTTTCTTT. Translation: CATLRQFLNTEAFF.

V gene TRBV7-9 combines with J gene TRBJ1-5, with TRBD1 identical over 9 bases. Germline CDR1 is SEHNR and CDR2 is FQNEAQ (reference sequence). V lost 3 bases and J lost 5; bases outside the gene matches: 5. This CDR3 is 15 amino acids long. CDR3 nucleotide sequence: TGTGCCAGCAGCTTGGAGGGACAGGGTCATCAGCCCCAGCATTTT. Translation: CASSLEGQGHQPQHF.

The rearrangement links TRBV6-6 to TRBJ2-1, with TRBD2 matching 10 bases. V shed 6 bases and J 4 bases; nucleotides not matched to a gene: 3. This CDR3 contains 14 residues. CDR1 MNHNY and CDR2 SVGAGI come from the germline V gene (reference sequence). CDR3 in amino acids: CASSETSGYNEQFF. The DNA for the CDR3 is TGTGCCAGCAGCGAGACTAGCGGGTACAATGAGCAGTTCTTC.

In this sample, this clone turned up once. The chain links TRBV5-1 to TRBJ1-1; D is perhaps TRBD1 (5 bases). Germline V CDR1 and CDR2: SGHRS, YFSETQ. Trimming pared 4 bases from V and 4 bases from J, leaving 17 bases between. The CDR3 is made up of 15 amino acids. The CDR3 sequence is CASSPVGRGSTEAFF. CDR3 sequence (DNA): TGCGCCAGCAGCCCAGTTGGTCGGGGGAGCACTGAAGCTTTCTTT.

The chain uses TRBV15 and TRBJ1-5; perhaps TRBD1 as D (6 bases). Trimming took off 0 bases at V and 7 bases at J, with 7 bases between the two ends. Germline V CDR1 and CDR2: LNHNV, YYDKDF (reference sequence). The CDR3 extends over 13 amino acids. CDR3 nucleotide sequence: TGTGCCACCAGCAGAGAAGGGGGACAGCCCCAGCATTTT. It is translated as CATSREGGQPQHF. Looking up the rest from reference TRBV15 and TRBJ1-5 gives the full variable domain: DAMVIQNPRYQVTQFGKPVTLSCSQTLNHNVMYWYQQKSSQAPKLLFHYYDKDFNNEADTPDNFQSRRPNTSFCFLDIRSPGLGDTAMYLCATSREGGQPQHFGDGTRLSIL.

This clone was seen more than once but under ten times. Here the CDR3 reads CASSWGQGHYGYTF. Here the CDR3 DNA reads TGCGCCAGCAGCTGGGGACAGGGCCACTATGGCTACACCTTC. V is TRBV5-1 and J is TRBJ1-2, with 9 bases that match TRBD1. The CDR3 loop spans 14 amino acids. Germline CDR1 SGHRS, CDR2 YFSETQ. After removal of 3 bases from V and 3 bases from J, the junction contained 3 bases not matched to a gene.

This chain links TRBV7-8 with TRBJ1-1, with unresolved D. Germline V gene data show CDR1 as SGHVS and CDR2 as FQNEAQ. The CDR3 is 13 amino acids. The V end was cut by 4 bases, the J end by 10 bases, with 16 bases between. CDR3 sequence (DNA): TGTGCCAGCAGCTCGCGGGCCGGGATAACAGCTTTCTTT. Its protein is CASSSRAGITAFF.

This rearrangement joins TRBV25-1 to TRBJ2-7; TRBD1 agrees at 10 bases. The ends lost 4 bases at V and 2 bases at J; junction bases unmatched: 2. Germline CDR1 is MGHDK and CDR2 is SYGVNS. This CDR3 has 14 residues. The CDR3 spells CASSGGTGAYEQYF. In DNA form, the CDR3 reads TGTGCCAGCAGTGGCGGGACAGGGGCCTACGAGCAGTACTTC.

This chain links TRBV12-3 or TRBV12-4 with TRBJ2-3; D possibly corresponds to TRBD1 (6 bases). V gave up 10 bases and J gave up 2 bases, with 13 bases separating them. The CDR3 runs 13 residues. The CDR3 DNA reads as TGTGCCACTGACTCAGGGGACACAGATACGCAGTATTTT. This codes for CATDSGDTDTQYF.

The chain combines TRBV2 with TRBJ2-1; D not certain. Germline CDR1 is SNHLY and CDR2 is FYNNEI. The CDR3 loop spans 12 amino acids. The V end was cut by 2 bases, the J end by 7 bases, with 6 bases between. CDR3 bases: TGTGCCAGCAGTGAACTCGGGAATGAGCAGTTCTTC. Its protein is CASSELGNEQFF.

The chain has TRBV7-9 and TRBJ1-3; no clear D. This CDR3 spans 13 amino acids. Trimming stripped 9 bases from V and 4 bases from J, with 13 bases between. The germline V gene has CDR1 SEHNR and CDR2 FQNEAQ (reference sequence). Here the CDR3 DNA reads TGTGCCAGTAGTGAGGGCGCGGGAAACACCATATATTTT. This codes for CASSEGAGNTIYF.

The chain has TRBV28 and TRBJ1-2; perhaps TRBD1 as D (5 bases). The CDR3 spans 15 residues. The germline V and J ends were trimmed by 6 bases and 6 bases, with 20 bases remaining between them. Germline lookup yields CDR1 MDHEN and CDR2 SYDVKM. The CDR3: CASSPLTERGNGYTF. The CDR3 DNA is TGTGCCAGCAGCCCATTGACCGAACGGGGGAATGGCTACACCTTC.

This chain joins TRBV5-6 and TRBJ1-4; unclear D gene. Looked up from germline, CDR1 is SGHDT and CDR2 is YYEEEE. The CDR3 sequence is 13 residues long. V was shortened by 1 base and J by 13 bases, with 14 bases between the two germline ends. CDR3 loop: CASSLWAEKRLFF. CDR3 nucleotides: TGTGCCAGCAGCTTGTGGGCTGAAAAACGACTGTTTTTT.

The chain is built from TRBV19 and TRBJ2-7; 7 bases match TRBD1. The CDR3 length is 15 residues. Germline V gene data show CDR1 as LNHDA and CDR2 as SQIVND (reference sequence). After removal of 2 bases from V and 5 bases from J, the junction contained 9 bases not matched to a gene. CDR3 bases: TGTGCCAGTAGTATAAGGGCAGGGGGAGTGGACGAGCAGTACTTC. It codes for CASSIRAGGVDEQYF.

V gene TRBV5-1 combines with J gene TRBJ1-2; 10 nucleotides match TRBD1. V lost 4 bases to trimming and J lost 7 bases; unmatched junction nucleotides: 10. The CDR3 totals 15 residues. Germline V CDR1 and CDR2: SGHRS, YFSETQ. Here the CDR3 DNA reads TGCGCCAGCAGCCCCGAGGGTCGGACAGGGGGTGGCTACACCTTC. It codes for CASSPEGRTGGGYTF.

This clone has a handful of counts. The V call is TRBV19, the J call TRBJ1-1, with TRBD1 matching over 7 bases. Trimming at V came to 7 bases and at J to 4 bases, leaving 12 bases not matched to a gene. The CDR3 runs to 15 residues. Germline values: CDR1 LNHDA, CDR2 SQIVND (reference sequence). For the CDR3, the DNA is TGTGCCAGTACCCCGGGACAGAGTTGGGGCACTGAAGCTTTCTTT. It yields the protein CASTPGQSWGTEAFF.